The source of this T cell receptor (beta chain) is a study of blood T cell repertoires in COVID-19. Study-wide background: COVID-19 samples, acute and convalescent, were from the United States, Italy and Spain. T cells, B-cell-depleted T cells, or PBMCs provided the cDNA or gDNA that served as material.

The cohort comprised adults aged about 18 to 90 years residing in under 30 US areas. Participants reported their clinical history, and cohort assignment relied on those reports. Only in-frame clones appear in the TCRdb table, and some are missing; sequencing was by immunoSEQ multiplex PCR. Found here are approximately 360,000 clones, 70% to 90% of them singletons; the top ten hold about 2.1%. The CDR3 sequence is 16 residues long. V lost 0 bases, J lost 8 bases, and 7 bases stayed unmatched. CDR1 and CDR2 (germline): MNHEY, SVGAGI. The rearrangement uses TRBV6-5 and TRBJ2-2; 9 bases fit TRBD1. The clonotype originates from a man aged 40-50 years in a cohort exposed to, infected with or recovered from COVID-19 (not recorded which). The sequencing input was PBMCs or T cells enriched from blood (not recorded which). CDR3 DNA: TGTGCCAGCAGTTACTCGATGGGACAGGGCACTGGGGAGCTGTTTTTT. Its translation is CASSYSMGQGTGELFF.